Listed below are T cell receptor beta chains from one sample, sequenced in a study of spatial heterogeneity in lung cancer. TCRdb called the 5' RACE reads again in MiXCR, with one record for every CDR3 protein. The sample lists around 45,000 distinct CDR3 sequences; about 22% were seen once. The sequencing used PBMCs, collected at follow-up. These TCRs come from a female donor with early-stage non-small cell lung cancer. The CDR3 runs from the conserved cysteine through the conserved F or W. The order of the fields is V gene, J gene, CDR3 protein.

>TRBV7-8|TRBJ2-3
CASSELTSGSFTDTQYF
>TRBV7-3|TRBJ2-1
CASSSPRTNNEQFF
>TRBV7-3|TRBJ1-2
CASSLSGRGYGYTF
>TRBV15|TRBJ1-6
CATSRDPGEDSPLHF
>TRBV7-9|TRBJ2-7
CASSRSISAYEQYF
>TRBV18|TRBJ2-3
CTSSPESWGDTQYF
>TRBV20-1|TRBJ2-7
CSAGTGSPVYEQYF
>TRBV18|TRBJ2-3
CASSPLQGDTQYF
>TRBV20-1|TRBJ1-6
CSARVNNNSPLHF
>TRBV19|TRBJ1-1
CASRYGNTEAFF
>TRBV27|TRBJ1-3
CASSLSGGAHSGNTIYF
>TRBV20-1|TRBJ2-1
CSASETGDFGEQFF
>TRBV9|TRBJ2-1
CASSSTPGTSLYNEQFF
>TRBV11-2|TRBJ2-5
CASRRERLSIETQYF
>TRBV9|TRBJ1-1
CASSVVAGNTEAFF
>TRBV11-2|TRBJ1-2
CASSLDLGSFAF
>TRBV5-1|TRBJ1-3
CASSLRGGNTIYF
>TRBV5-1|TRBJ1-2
CASSLGTGRSLAYTF
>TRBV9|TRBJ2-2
CASSVRAFGELFF
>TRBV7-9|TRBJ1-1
CASSEAQGLEAFF
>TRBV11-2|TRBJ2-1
CASKGNHDEQFF
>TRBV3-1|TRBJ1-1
CASSPRLNTEAFF
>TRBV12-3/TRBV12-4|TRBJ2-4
CASLGRRNIQYF
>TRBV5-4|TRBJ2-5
CASSPQNQETQYF
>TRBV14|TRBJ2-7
CASSQLAASYEQYF
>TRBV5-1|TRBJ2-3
CASERTSGTPPRRTDTQYF
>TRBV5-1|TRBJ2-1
CASSREDYNEQFF
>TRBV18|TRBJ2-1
CASSPGENEQFF
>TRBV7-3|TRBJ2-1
CASSLTGTGTYNEQFF
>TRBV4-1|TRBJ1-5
CASSPGTGLGLGPQHF
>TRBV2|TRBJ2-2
CATQRESNTGELFF
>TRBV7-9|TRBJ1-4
CASSNTGGNEKLFF
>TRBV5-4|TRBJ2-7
CASSQEAGRAHEQYF
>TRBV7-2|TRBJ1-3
CASSYSLSSGNTIYF
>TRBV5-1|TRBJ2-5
CASSLLGGQETQYF
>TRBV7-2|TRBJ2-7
CASMAGPNSYEQYF
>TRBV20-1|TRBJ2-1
CSAGRTSGGVDEQFF
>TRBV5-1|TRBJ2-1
CASSRQQGAVNEQFF
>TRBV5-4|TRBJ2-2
CASSPGAPNTGELFF
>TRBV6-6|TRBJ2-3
CASRITDTQYF
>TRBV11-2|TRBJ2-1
CASSSSRWLYNEQFF
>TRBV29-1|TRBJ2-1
CSLTPSGAYNEQFF
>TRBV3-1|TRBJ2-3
CASTLRTGSTDTQYF
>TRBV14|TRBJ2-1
CASSFVPGQSDNEQFF
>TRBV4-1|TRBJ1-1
CASSQDFVGIKNTEAFF
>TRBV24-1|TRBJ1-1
CATRAGANTEAFF
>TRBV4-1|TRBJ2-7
CASSQDRSYEQYF
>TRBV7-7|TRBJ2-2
CASSLDRGTGELFF
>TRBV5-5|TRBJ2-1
CASSLRDVDVSDTQFF
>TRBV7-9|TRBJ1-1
CASSGLTGASGTEAFF
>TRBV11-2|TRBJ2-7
CASSLGLEQKLDF
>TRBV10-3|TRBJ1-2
CAITNRPNYGYTF
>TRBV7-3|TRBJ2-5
CASSLRPGETQYF
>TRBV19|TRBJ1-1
CASSIGTGNTEAFF
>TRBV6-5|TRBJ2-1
CASSRPGQGGTEQFF
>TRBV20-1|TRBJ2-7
CSARQGPPILDEQYF